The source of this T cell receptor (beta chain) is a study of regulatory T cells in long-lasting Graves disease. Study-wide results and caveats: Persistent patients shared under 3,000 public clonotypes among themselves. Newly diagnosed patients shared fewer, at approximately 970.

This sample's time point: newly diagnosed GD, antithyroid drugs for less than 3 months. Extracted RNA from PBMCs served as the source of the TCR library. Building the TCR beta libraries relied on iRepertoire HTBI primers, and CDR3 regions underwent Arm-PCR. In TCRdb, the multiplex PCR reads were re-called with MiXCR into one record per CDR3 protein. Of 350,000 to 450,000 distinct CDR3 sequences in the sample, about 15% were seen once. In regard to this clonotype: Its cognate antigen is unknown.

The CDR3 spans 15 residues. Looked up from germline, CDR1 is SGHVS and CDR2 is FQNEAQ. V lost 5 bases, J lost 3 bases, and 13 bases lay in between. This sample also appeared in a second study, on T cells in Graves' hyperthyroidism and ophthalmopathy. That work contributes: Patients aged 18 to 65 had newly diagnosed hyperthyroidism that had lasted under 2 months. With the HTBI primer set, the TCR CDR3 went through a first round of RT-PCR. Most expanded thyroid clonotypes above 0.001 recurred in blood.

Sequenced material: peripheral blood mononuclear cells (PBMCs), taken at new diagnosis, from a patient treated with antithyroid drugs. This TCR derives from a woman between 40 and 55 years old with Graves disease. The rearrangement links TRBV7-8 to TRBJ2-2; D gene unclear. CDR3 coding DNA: TGTGCCAGCAGCCCCCCTAGGCGGTACACCGGGGAGCTGTTTTTT. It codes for CASSPPRRYTGELFF.